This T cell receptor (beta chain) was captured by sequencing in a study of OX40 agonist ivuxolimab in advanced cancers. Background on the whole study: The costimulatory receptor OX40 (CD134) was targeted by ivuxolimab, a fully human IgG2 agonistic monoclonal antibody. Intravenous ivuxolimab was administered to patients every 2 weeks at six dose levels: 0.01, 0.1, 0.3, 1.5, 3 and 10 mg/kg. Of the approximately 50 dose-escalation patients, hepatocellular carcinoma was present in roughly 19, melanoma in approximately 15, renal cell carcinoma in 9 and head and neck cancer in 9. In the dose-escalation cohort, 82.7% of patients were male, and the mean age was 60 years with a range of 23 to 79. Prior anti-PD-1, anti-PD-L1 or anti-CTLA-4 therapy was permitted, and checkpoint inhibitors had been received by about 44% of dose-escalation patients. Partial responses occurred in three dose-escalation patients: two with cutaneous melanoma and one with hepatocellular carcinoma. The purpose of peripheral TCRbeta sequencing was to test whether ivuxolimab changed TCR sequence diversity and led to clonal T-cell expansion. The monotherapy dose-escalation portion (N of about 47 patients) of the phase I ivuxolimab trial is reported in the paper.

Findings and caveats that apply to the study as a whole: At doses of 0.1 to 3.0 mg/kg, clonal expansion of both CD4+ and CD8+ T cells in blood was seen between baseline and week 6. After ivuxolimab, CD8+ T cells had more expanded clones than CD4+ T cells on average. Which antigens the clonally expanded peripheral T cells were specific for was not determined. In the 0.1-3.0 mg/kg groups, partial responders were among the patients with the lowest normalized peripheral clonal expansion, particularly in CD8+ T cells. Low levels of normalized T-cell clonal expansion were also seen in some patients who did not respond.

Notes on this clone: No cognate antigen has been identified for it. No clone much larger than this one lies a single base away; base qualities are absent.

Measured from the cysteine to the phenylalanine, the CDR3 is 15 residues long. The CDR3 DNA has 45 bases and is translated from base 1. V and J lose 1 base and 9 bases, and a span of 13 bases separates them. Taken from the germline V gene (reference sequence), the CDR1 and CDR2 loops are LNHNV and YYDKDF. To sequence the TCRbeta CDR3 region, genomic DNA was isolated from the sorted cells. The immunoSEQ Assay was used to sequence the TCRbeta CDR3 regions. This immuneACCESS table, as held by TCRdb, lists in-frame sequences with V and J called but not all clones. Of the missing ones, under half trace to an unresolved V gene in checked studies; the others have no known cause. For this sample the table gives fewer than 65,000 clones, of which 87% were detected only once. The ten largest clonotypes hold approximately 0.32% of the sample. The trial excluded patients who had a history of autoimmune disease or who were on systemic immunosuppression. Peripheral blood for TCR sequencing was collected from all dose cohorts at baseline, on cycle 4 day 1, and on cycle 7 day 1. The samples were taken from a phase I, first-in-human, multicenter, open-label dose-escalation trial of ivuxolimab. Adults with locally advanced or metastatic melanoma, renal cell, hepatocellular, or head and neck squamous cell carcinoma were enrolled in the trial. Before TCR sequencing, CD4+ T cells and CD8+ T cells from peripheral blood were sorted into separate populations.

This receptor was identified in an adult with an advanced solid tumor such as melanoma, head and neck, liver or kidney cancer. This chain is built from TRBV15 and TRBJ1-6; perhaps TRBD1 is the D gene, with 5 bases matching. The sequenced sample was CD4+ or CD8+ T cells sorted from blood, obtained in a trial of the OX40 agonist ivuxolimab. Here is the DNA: TGTGCCACCAGCAGAGCGGACACTTTAACTTCACCCCTCCACTTT. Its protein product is CATSRADTLTSPLHF.